One and the same sample provided the 25 T cell receptor beta chains below, sequenced in a study of cytomegalovirus exposure and HLA in healthy donors. PCR used 60 Vbeta primers and 13 Jbeta primers. The assay was immunoSEQ multiplex PCR, and TCRdb's table has in-frame clones only and misses some. Of some 150,000 clones in the sample, about 85% are singletons; the top ten hold roughly 2.4%. Source material: PBMCs. All receptors come from a woman between 18 and 29 years old in good health and CMV-seronegative.

This clone was recorded only once. The chain couples TRBV18 to TRBJ2-7; D not resolved. Trimming removed 0 bases at V and 1 base at J, with 7 bases between. Germline-derived CDR1 and CDR2 are KGHSH and LQKENI. This CDR3 is 14 amino acids long. The CDR3 DNA is TGTGCCAGCTCACCACCCTACGGTTCCTACGAGCAGTACTTC. The encoded protein is CASSPPYGSYEQYF.

This sequence joins TRBV29-1 and TRBJ2-2; no clear D gene. CDR1 and CDR2 (germline): SQVTM, ANQGSEA. CDR3 length: 12 residues. V lost 7 bases to trimming and J lost 6 bases, with 12 bases between them. The CDR3 DNA reads as TGCAGCGCACGGTTGAGCGCCGGGGAGCTGTTTTTT. Encoded protein: CSARLSAGELFF.

J is TRBJ2-1 and V is TRBV5-1, with D hard to call. Trimming cost V 6 bases and J 0 bases, with 13 bases left between them. Germline values: CDR1 SGHRS, CDR2 YFSETQ. This CDR3 is 15 amino acids long. In DNA form, the CDR3 reads TGCGCCAGCACCCTATATCCGAGCTCCTACAATGAGCAGTTCTTC. As protein: CASTLYPSSYNEQFF.

V usage is TRBV30 and J usage is TRBJ1-1; D perhaps matches TRBD1 (5 bases). This CDR3 is built from 17 residues. From germline, CDR1 is GTSNPN and CDR2 SVGIG (reference sequence). Trimming shortened V by 3 bases and J by 3 bases, and 23 bases separated the two germline ends. CDR3 bases: TGTGCCTGGAGAAAAGGAAAGGTATCGGGGGGTGACACTGAAGCTTTCTTT. It specifies CAWRKGKVSGGDTEAFF.

The rearrangement joins TRBV5-1 to TRBJ2-5; TRBD2 might be the D (6 bases). This CDR3 has 14 amino acids. Deletions cut 0 bases from V and 7 bases from J, with 13 bases between. CDR1 is SGHRS and CDR2 is YFSETQ in the germline V gene. The CDR3 DNA is TGCGCCAGCAGCTTGGCGTTGGAGGGCGGGACCCAGTACTTC. This codes for CASSLALEGGTQYF.

This clone was detected once. This chain connects TRBV6-1 to TRBJ1-6; D not resolved. CDR1 MNHNS and CDR2 SASEGT come from the germline V gene. Trimming shortened V by 3 bases and J by 8 bases, and 14 bases separated the two germline ends. The CDR3 runs 15 residues. In DNA, the CDR3 is TGTGCCAGCAGTGATGTAACGGGTAACCATTCACCCCTCCACTTT. It translates to CASSDVTGNHSPLHF.

This rearrangement joins TRBV6-9 to TRBJ2-7; D not resolved. Germline V gene sequence: CDR1 MNHGY, CDR2 SVAAGI. The CDR3 has 17 residues. V shed 0 bases and J shed 5 bases, with 20 bases lying between them. The DNA of the CDR3 is TGTGCCAGCAGTTATTCCGGTTCGCCACCCATGGTCCACGAGCAGTACTTC. The encoded protein is CASSYSGSPPMVHEQYF.

This clone was detected only a few times. The gene calls are TRBV4-3 and TRBJ1-4, with 9 bases lining up with TRBD1. The CDR3 covers 13 residues. Per the germline V gene, CDR1 is LGHNA and CDR2 is YSLEER. V lost 4 bases to trimming and J lost 6 bases; unmatched junction nucleotides: 0. The CDR3 DNA reads as TGCGCCAGCAGCCGACAGGGGGATGAAAAACTGTTTTTT. Amino acid sequence: CASSRQGDEKLFF.

This clone was recorded a few times. The rearrangement links TRBV7-9 to TRBJ2-7, with 8 bases lining up with TRBD1. Germline V gene lookup returns CDR1 SEHNR and CDR2 FQNEAQ (reference sequence). There are 13 residues in the CDR3. V shed 3 bases and J 3 bases; nucleotides not matched to a gene: 1. The CDR3 sequence: CASSLDRVYEQYF. For the CDR3, the DNA is TGTGCCAGCAGCTTGGACAGGGTCTACGAGCAGTACTTC.

The chain joins TRBV6-6 to TRBJ1-4, with 9 bases aligning to TRBD1. Trimming removed 6 bases from V and 8 bases from J; junction bases left unmatched: 10. CDR1 MNHNY and CDR2 SVGAGI come from the germline V gene (reference sequence). The CDR3 contains 15 residues. Written as DNA, the CDR3 is TGTGCCAGCAGCTCGTGGGGACAGGGAGGGGAAAAACTGTTTTTT. Translated: CASSSWGQGGEKLFF.

The chain couples TRBV5-1 to TRBJ2-5, with a tentative D call TRBD1 (6 bases). Per germline, CDR1 SGHRS and CDR2 YFSETQ. CDR3 size: 15 residues. Trimming took off 4 bases at V and 6 bases at J, with 19 bases between the two ends. The CDR3 nucleotides read TGCGCCAGCAGCCAGAACCAGGGGCCCCCCAAGACCCAGTACTTC. Translated: CASSQNQGPPKTQYF.

The rearrangement uses TRBV7-9 and TRBJ2-7; TRBD1 matches at 10 bases. Germline loops: CDR1 SEHNR, CDR2 FQNEAQ (reference sequence). J gave up 5 bases and V 3 bases, and 4 bases lay outside the gene matches. This CDR3 region has 14 residues. This CDR3 is CASSFRDRGHEQYF. The CDR3 nucleotides read TGTGCCAGCAGCTTCCGGGACAGGGGTCACGAGCAGTACTTC.

Of note for this clone: Additional DNA sequences in this sample encode the identical CDR3. The chain joins TRBV28 to TRBJ2-7; D is undetermined. The CDR3 has 12 residues. V was pared by 3 bases and J by 0 bases, with 3 bases between. Germline CDR1 MDHEN, CDR2 SYDVKM. The CDR3 DNA reads as TGTGCCAGCAGTTTCTCCTCCTACGAGCAGTACTTC. Its translation: CASSFSSYEQYF.

This chain links TRBV9 with TRBJ2-3; 11 nucleotides line up with TRBD2. Germline V gives CDR1 SGDLS, CDR2 YYNGEE. The J segment lost 2 bases and the V segment lost 0 bases, leaving 11 bases of the junction unmatched. The CDR3 has 19 amino acids. The CDR3 DNA is TGTGCCAGCAGCGTAGACGGGCTAGCGGGAGGATTTTCCACAGATACGCAGTATTTT. Encoded protein: CASSVDGLAGGFSTDTQYF.

This clone has a handful of counts. The V and J genes are TRBV27 and TRBJ2-2; the match to TRBD2 covers 8 bases. The germline V gene has CDR1 MNHEY and CDR2 SMNVEV (reference sequence). This CDR3 comprises 18 residues. Losses at the gene ends were 2 bases for V and 5 bases for J; bases not matched to a gene: 13. The DNA for the CDR3 is TGTGCCAGCAGTTTACGGGGGGGCACAGGGCTTAGAACCGGGGAGCTGTTTTTT. It encodes CASSLRGGTGLRTGELFF.

J is TRBJ2-1 and V is TRBV5-1, with 7 bases aligning to TRBD2. The junction had 10 bases not matched to a gene; V was cut back by 0 bases and J by 4 bases. This CDR3 has 17 amino acids. CDR1 and CDR2 (germline): SGHRS, YFSETQ. CDR3 protein: CASSLVSGLGGYNEQFF. The DNA for the CDR3 is TGCGCCAGCAGCTTGGTATCCGGACTAGGAGGGTACAATGAGCAGTTCTTC. The variable domain in full, with the rest retrieved from reference TRBV5-1 and TRBJ2-1, is KAGVTQTPRYLIKTRGQQVTLSCSPISGHRSVSWYQQTPGQGLQFLFEYFSETQRNKGNFPGRFSGRQFSNSRSEMNVSTLELGDSALYLCASSLVSGLGGYNEQFFGPGTRLTVL.

The chain recombines TRBV5-3 with TRBJ1-5; D uncertain. TRBV5-3 is labeled an ORF, and its function is uncertain. Trimming removed 0 bases at V and 2 bases at J, with 9 bases between. The CDR3 totals 15 residues. The CDR3 bases are TGTGCCAGAAGCTTGGGGGGAGTTGGCAATCAGCCCCAGCATTTT. Residues: CARSLGGVGNQPQHF.

J is TRBJ1-2 and V is TRBV28; D gene unclear. Germline V gene lookup returns CDR1 MDHEN and CDR2 SYDVKM. V was clipped by 6 bases and J by 1 base, with 9 bases between them. The CDR3 spans 13 residues. The CDR3 loop is CASSQNFNYGYTF. CDR3 sequence (DNA): TGTGCCAGCAGCCAGAATTTTAACTATGGCTACACCTTC.

The rearrangement joins TRBV2 to TRBJ2-7, with D possibly TRBD1 on 5 matching bases. V lost 4 bases to trimming and J lost 1 base, with 11 bases between them. The CDR3 runs 14 residues. Per the germline V gene, CDR1 is SNHLY and CDR2 is FYNNEI. The CDR3 region has the DNA TGTGCCAGCAGTGTGGACACTGTGTCCTACGAGCAGTACTTC. Encoded protein: CASSVDTVSYEQYF.

V and J are TRBV7-2 and TRBJ2-1, with TRBD2 matching 8 bases. V was clipped by 0 bases and J by 8 bases; unmatched bases: 6. There are 15 residues in the CDR3. CDR1 is SGHTA and CDR2 is FQGNSA in the germline V gene. The CDR3 spells CASSLASGGFDEQFF. The CDR3 bases are TGTGCCAGCAGCTTAGCTTCGGGGGGGTTTGATGAGCAGTTCTTC.

The J gene is TRBJ2-5, the V gene TRBV19; 9 nucleotides match TRBD1. The last part of the DNA fits TRBJ2-7 better; the J call may be wrong. CDR3 length: 15 residues. CDR1 LNHDA and CDR2 SQIVND come from the germline V gene (reference sequence). CDR3 residues: CASSTYGTGSYEQYF. The CDR3 DNA sequence: TGTGCCAGTAGTACTTACGGGACAGGGTCCTACGAGCAGTACTTC.

This chain uses TRBV15 with TRBJ2-1, with TRBD1 matching 7 bases. Germline loops: CDR1 LNHNV, CDR2 YYDKDF (reference sequence). This CDR3 is 15 amino acids long. The V gene end was trimmed by 0 bases and the J gene end by 8 bases; junction bases not matched to a gene: 7. CDR3 amino acids: CATSREGTVSDEQFF. The DNA of the CDR3 is TGTGCCACCAGCAGAGAAGGGACAGTATCGGATGAGCAGTTCTTC.

V is TRBV6-5 and J is TRBJ1-5; D is ambiguous. The CDR3 consists of 15 residues. The V and J ends lost 0 bases and 0 bases respectively, with 6 bases between them. CDR1 and CDR2 from the germline V gene are MNHEY and SVGAGI. The CDR3 region has the DNA TGTGCCAGCAGTTACTCACGGTATAGCAATCAGCCCCAGCATTTT. Protein: CASSYSRYSNQPQHF.

This chain links TRBV7-8 with TRBJ1-5, with 7 bases fitting TRBD1. The germline V gene has CDR1 SGHVS and CDR2 FQNEAQ. This CDR3 comprises 14 residues. The V segment lost 3 bases and the J segment 7 bases; nucleotides outside the gene matches: 6. This CDR3 reads CASSLKGAGQPQHF. The CDR3 coding sequence is TGTGCCAGCAGCTTGAAGGGGGCTGGACAGCCCCAGCATTTT.

The V gene is TRBV28, the J gene TRBJ1-5; tentative D call: TRBD1 (5 bases). The CDR3 has 12 residues. V lost 3 bases to trimming and J lost 12 bases, with 12 bases between them. Germline CDR1 and CDR2: MDHEN and SYDVKM. The CDR3 is CASSFTQGFQHF. The CDR3 DNA reads as TGTGCCAGCAGTTTTACGCAGGGCTTCCAGCATTTT.